The entry below gives a single TCR beta chain sequence along with its context. Its target is not known. The sample is drawn from a study of post-analysis software for immune sequencing data. As for the study in general: Progressive-relapsing, secondary progressive and relapsing-remitting multiple sclerosis were among the disease courses included.

Study-wide findings and caveats: Samples from one preparation batch, clustered by F measure, grouped strongly together. When compared against controls, multiple sclerosis patients showed significantly lower normalized Chao1 diversity. The study found TRBV5-6, TRBV5-1 and TRBV20-1 among roughly 5 TRBV segments more frequent in patients than controls.

The library was made from cDNA and included unique molecular identifiers. A single record per CDR3 protein comes from TCRdb applying MiXCR to the PCR reads. This table holds a few hundred thousand distinct CDR3 sequences, just over 35% found once. Trimming pared 3 bases from V and 9 bases from J, leaving 17 bases between. The CDR3 covers 15 residues. Germline values: CDR1 MDHEN, CDR2 SYDVKM. The sequence derives from a girl aged 10 to 17 with multiple sclerosis. This chain connects TRBV28 to TRBJ2-2, with a possible D match to TRBD2 (5 bases). The sequencing input was blood. The CDR3 nucleotides read TGTGCCAGCAGTTTCCCCCCGCCCCAGCGGAGGGAGCTGTTTTTT. Encoded protein: CASSFPPPQRRELFF.